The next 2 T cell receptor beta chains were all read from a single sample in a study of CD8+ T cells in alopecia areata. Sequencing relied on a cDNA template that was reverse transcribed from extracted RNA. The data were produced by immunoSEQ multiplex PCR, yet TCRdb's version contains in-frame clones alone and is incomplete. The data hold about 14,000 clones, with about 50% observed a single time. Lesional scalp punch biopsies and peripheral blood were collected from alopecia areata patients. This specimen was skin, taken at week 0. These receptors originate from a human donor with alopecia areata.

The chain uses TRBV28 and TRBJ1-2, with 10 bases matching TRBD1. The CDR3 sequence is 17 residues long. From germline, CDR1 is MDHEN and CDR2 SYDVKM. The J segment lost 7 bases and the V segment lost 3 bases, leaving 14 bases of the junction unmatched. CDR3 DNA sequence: TGTGCCAGCAGTTTGGGGACAGGGGACGGACGGCGAAGTGGCTACACCTTC. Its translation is CASSLGTGDGRRSGYTF.

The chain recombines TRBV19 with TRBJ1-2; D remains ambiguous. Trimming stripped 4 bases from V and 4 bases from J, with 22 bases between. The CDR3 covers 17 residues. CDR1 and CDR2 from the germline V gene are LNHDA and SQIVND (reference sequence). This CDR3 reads CASSTSEAGPKIYGYTF. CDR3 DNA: TGTGCCAGTAGTACTTCCGAAGCAGGCCCTAAGATCTATGGCTACACCTTC.